The 32 T cell receptor beta chains in this list originate from one sample, sequenced in a study of regulatory T cells in long-lasting Graves disease. Time point indicated: newly diagnosed GD, antithyroid drugs for less than 3 months. Isolated PBMC RNA provided the starting material for the TCR library. Assembly of TCR beta libraries relied on iRepertoire HTBI primers together with Arm-PCR of CDR3 regions. TCRdb called the multiplex PCR reads again in MiXCR, with one record for every CDR3 protein. The table has hundreds of thousands of distinct CDR3 sequences, roughly a sixth seen once. The same data also contributed to another study, on T cells in Graves' hyperthyroidism and ophthalmopathy.

The source material was peripheral blood mononuclear cells (PBMCs), sampled at new diagnosis, from a patient treated with antithyroid drugs. The receptors stem from a woman aged 35 to 60 with Graves disease.

Many counts were recorded for this clonotype. This chain uses TRBV3-1 with TRBJ1-6; 9 bases agree with TRBD1. The CDR3 extends over 16 amino acids. V shed 1 base and J 9 bases; nucleotides not matched to a gene: 7. The germline V gene has CDR1 LGHDT and CDR2 YNNKEL (reference sequence). The CDR3 is CASSQVLTGGSSPLHF. CDR3 DNA: TGTGCCAGCAGCCAAGTGCTAACAGGGGGCAGTTCACCCCTCCACTTT.

Only a few counts were recorded for this clonotype. The chain has TRBV5-5 and TRBJ2-7; D assignment may be TRBD1 or TRBD2 (6 bases each). The CDR3 is made up of 14 amino acids. Germline loops: CDR1 SGHKS, CDR2 YYEKEE (reference sequence). Trimming left V 1 base short and J 4 bases short, with 12 bases between. CDR3 region: CASSLWGAQYEQYF. The CDR3, as DNA: TGTGCCAGCAGCTTGTGGGGGGCGCAGTACGAGCAGTACTTC.

A few counts support this clonotype. V usage is TRBV20-1 and J usage is TRBJ2-2; 10 nucleotides line up with TRBD1. Trimming removed 5 bases from V and 4 bases from J; junction bases left unmatched: 4. Germline loops: CDR1 DFQATT, CDR2 SNEGSKA (reference sequence). The CDR3 is 14 amino acids. The CDR3 spells CSADRGLGTGELFF. In nucleotides, the CDR3 is TGCAGTGCTGACAGGGGGCTGGGCACCGGGGAGCTGTTTTTT.

This clonotype was counted a few times. This chain joins TRBV19 and TRBJ1-4; D is unclear. The CDR3 spans 19 residues. Germline lookup yields CDR1 LNHDA and CDR2 SQIVND (reference sequence). V lost 3 bases and J lost 2, with 22 bases in between. The DNA of the CDR3 is TGTGCCAGTAGTATCCGGGTTGGCAGCGGGGTCCCGACTAATGAAAAACTGTTTTTT. Translating it yields CASSIRVGSGVPTNEKLFF. The full variable domain, rest sourced from reference TRBV19 and TRBJ1-4, is DGGITQSPKYLFRKEGQNVTLSCEQNLNHDAMYWYRQDPGQGLRLIYYSQIVNDFQKGDIAEGYSVSREKKESFPLTVTSAQKNPTAFYLCASSIRVGSGVPTNEKLFFGSGTQLSVL.

There are a few counts of this clonotype. The CDR3: CATSGRGPNQPQHF. The CDR3 DNA follows: TGTGCCACCAGTGGACGGGGGCCCAATCAGCCCCAGCATTTT. The chain carries TRBV24-1 and TRBJ1-5; D perhaps matches TRBD1 (6 bases). Germline CDR1 and CDR2: KGHDR and SFDVKD. V shed 5 bases and J shed 3 bases, with 10 bases lying between them. The CDR3 length is 14 residues.

This clonotype has just a few counts. V and J are TRBV9 and TRBJ1-6, with D unclear. V was cut by 0 bases and J by 4 bases, with 5 bases left in between. The CDR3 covers 14 residues. Per the germline V gene, CDR1 is SGDLS and CDR2 is YYNGEE. CDR3 residues: CASSVGDYNSPLHF. The CDR3 nucleotides are TGTGCCAGCAGCGTAGGCGATTATAATTCACCCCTCCACTTT. Full variable domain (remainder filled in from reference TRBV9 and TRBJ1-6): DSGVTQTPKHLITATGQRVTLRCSPRSGDLSVYWYQQSLDQGLQFLIQYYNGEERAKGNILERFSAQQFPDLHSELNLSSLELGDSALYFCASSVGDYNSPLHFGNGTRLTVT.

The chain links TRBV6-1 to TRBJ2-1; D is undetermined. Per germline, CDR1 MNHNS and CDR2 SASEGT. V shed 6 bases and J shed 0 bases, with 9 bases lying between them. The CDR3 is 14 amino acids. The CDR3 region is CASSRVDSYNEQFF. The CDR3 coding sequence is TGTGCCAGCAGCCGCGTGGACTCCTACAATGAGCAGTTCTTC.

This clonotype was observed a few times. V usage is TRBV10-3 and J usage is TRBJ1-5; possible D gene TRBD1, 5 bases. The length of the CDR3 is 16 residues. Germline CDR1 and CDR2: ENHRY and SYGVKD. Trimming stripped 0 bases from V and 4 bases from J, with 13 bases between. This CDR3 is CAISESGTEGNQPQHF. The CDR3 nucleotides are TGTGCCATCAGTGAGTCGGGGACCGAGGGAAATCAGCCCCAGCATTTT.

This clonotype was recorded many times. The chain recombines TRBV5-5 with TRBJ2-1, with 7 bases aligning to TRBD2. V was pared by 0 bases and J by 3 bases, with 3 bases of the junction left unmatched. This CDR3 has 15 amino acids. Germline CDR1 and CDR2: SGHKS and YYEKEE (reference sequence). DNA of the CDR3: TGTGCCAGCAGCTTGGGGGGGGGTATCTACAATGAGCAGTTCTTC. As protein: CASSLGGGIYNEQFF. Combining the CDR3 with reference TRBV5-5 and TRBJ2-1 gives the whole variable domain DAGVTQSPTHLIKTRGQQVTLRCSPISGHKSVSWYQQVLGQGPQFIFQYYEKEERGRGNFPDRFSARQFPNYSSELNVNALLLGDSALYLCASSLGGGIYNEQFFGPGTRLTVL.

This clonotype was found many times. The CDR3, as DNA: TGTGCCAGCAGTTCGGCGGGACAGGGGAACGAGCAGTACTTC. Its protein is CASSSAGQGNEQYF. The J gene is TRBJ2-7, the V gene TRBV12-3 or TRBV12-4; 10 bases line up with TRBD1. Germline trimming cut 4 bases from V and 5 bases from J; bases unmatched to any gene: 5. CDR3 length: 14 amino acids.

This clonotype showed up just a few times. V and J are TRBV7-9 and TRBJ2-5, with 14 bases lining up with TRBD2. Germline-derived CDR1 and CDR2 are SEHNR and FQNEAQ (reference sequence). V lost 5 bases and J lost 2; bases outside the gene matches: 4. This CDR3 has 16 amino acids. The CDR3, as DNA: TGTGCCAGCAGCCCGGGGACTAGCGGGGGACAAGAGACCCAGTACTTC. This translates into CASSPGTSGGQETQYF.

This clonotype was seen many times. The chain joins TRBV7-2 to TRBJ1-2, with D uncertain. With 5 bases removed from V and 1 base from J, the gap between germline ends came to 14 bases. The CDR3 contains 15 residues. Germline CDR1 reads SGHTA; CDR2 reads FQGNSA. For the CDR3, the DNA is TGTGCCAGCAGCCCAGGCATGGCTGTTAACTATGGCTACACCTTC. Translating gives CASSPGMAVNYGYTF.

In this sample, this clonotype turned up many times. The chain combines TRBV2 with TRBJ1-4; D gene uncertain. Germline V gives CDR1 SNHLY, CDR2 FYNNEI. CDR3 length equals 14 residues. Trimming cost V 5 bases and J 7 bases, with 14 bases left between them. CDR3 nucleotide sequence: TGTGCCAGCAGTCCGCCACCAACCGCTGAAAAACTGTTTTTT. It encodes CASSPPPTAEKLFF.

This clonotype was picked up many times. CDR3: CASGAREAFF. In DNA form, the CDR3 reads TGTGCCAGCGGTGCAAGGGAAGCTTTCTTT. The chain links TRBV28 to TRBJ1-1; D remains ambiguous. V dropped 8 bases and J dropped 8 bases, with 9 bases sitting between them. The CDR3 extends over 10 amino acids. Germline V gives CDR1 MDHEN, CDR2 SYDVKM.

This clonotype was seen many times. This chain connects TRBV2 to TRBJ2-2, with D hard to call. Germline V gene lookup returns CDR1 SNHLY and CDR2 FYNNEI. The V and J ends lost 1 base and 6 bases respectively, with 15 bases between them. This CDR3 is built from 16 residues. CDR3 sequence reads: CASSEVDPIHSGELFF. CDR3 in DNA: TGTGCCAGCAGTGAAGTGGACCCGATACATTCCGGGGAGCTGTTTTTT.

Many counts were recorded for this clonotype. The chain is built from TRBV3-1 and TRBJ1-2; no definite D call. Germline CDR1 is LGHDT and CDR2 is YNNKEL (reference sequence). V was cut by 0 bases and J by 2 bases, with 7 bases left in between. There are 14 residues in the CDR3. CDR3 protein: CASSQDTANYGYTF. DNA of the CDR3: TGTGCCAGCAGCCAAGACACGGCAAACTATGGCTACACCTTC.

At least ten counts were recorded for this clonotype. The chain has TRBV5-1 and TRBJ1-3; no reliable D call. Germline values: CDR1 SGHRS, CDR2 YFSETQ. V was clipped by 5 bases and J by 2 bases, with 14 bases between them. This CDR3 comprises 15 residues. This CDR3 reads CASRGPSGPGNTIYF. CDR3 nucleotide sequence: TGCGCCAGCAGAGGTCCATCCGGGCCTGGAAACACCATATATTTT.

The chain couples TRBV6-1 to TRBJ1-5, with D hard to call. Germline V lookup: CDR1 MNHNS, CDR2 SASEGT. CDR3 length: 13 amino acids. Trimming took 5 bases from V and 5 from J, leaving 10 bases between them. The CDR3 loop reads CASSPREYQPQHF. As DNA, the CDR3 is TGTGCCAGCAGTCCCCGGGAGTATCAGCCCCAGCATTTT.

In its sample, this clonotype was seen many times. J is TRBJ2-3 and V is TRBV11-2; D unresolved. The CDR3 runs to 14 residues. Looked up from germline, CDR1 is SGHAT and CDR2 is FQNNGV. V lost 2 bases, J lost 6 bases, and 12 bases lay in between. Here the CDR3 reads CASSLIGFFDTQYF. The CDR3 DNA reads TGTGCCAGCAGCTTAATTGGCTTCTTTGATACGCAGTATTTT. The complete variable domain, with remaining parts taken from reference TRBV11-2 and TRBJ2-3, reads EAGVAQSPRYKIIEKRQSVAFWCNPISGHATLYWYQQILGQGPKLLIQFQNNGVVDDSQLPKDRFSAERLKGVDSTLKIQPAKLEDSAVYLCASSLIGFFDTQYFGPGTRLTVL.

Ten or more counts support this clonotype. The chain combines TRBV12-3 or TRBV12-4 with TRBJ2-7; D ambiguous. With 7 bases removed from V and 1 base from J, the gap between germline ends came to 14 bases. This CDR3 spans 14 amino acids. The CDR3 DNA is TGTGCCAGCAAACTCACGGCTGAGTCCTACGAGCAGTACTTC. Translated, it gives CASKLTAESYEQYF.

Only a few counts were recorded for this clonotype. V gene TRBV6-5 combines with J gene TRBJ1-5; D is uncertain. The V and J ends lost 0 bases and 1 base respectively, with 13 bases between them. CDR3 length equals 17 residues. Per the germline V gene, CDR1 is MNHEY and CDR2 is SVGAGI. The CDR3 reads CASSYSMLGTSNQPQHF. The DNA for the CDR3 is TGTGCCAGCAGTTACTCGATGCTGGGTACAAGCAATCAGCCCCAGCATTTT.

This clonotype was detected many times. The chain uses TRBV11-2 and TRBJ2-2; D is undetermined. The germline V and J ends were trimmed by 3 bases and 2 bases, with 16 bases remaining between them. The CDR3 length is 17 residues. Per the germline V gene, CDR1 is SGHAT and CDR2 is FQNNGV. The DNA for the CDR3 is TGTGCCAGCAGCTTTCCCCTTCGGGTGGGAAACACCGGGGAGCTGTTTTTT. Its protein is CASSFPLRVGNTGELFF.

In nucleotides, the CDR3 is TGCGCCAGCAGCCCCTGGGAAGGGATAAACACTGAAGCTTTCTTT. It specifies CASSPWEGINTEAFF. The chain joins TRBV4-1 to TRBJ1-1; D gene unclear. Trimming removed 4 bases at V and 2 bases at J, with 14 bases between. The germline CDR1 and CDR2 sequences are MGHRA and YSYEKL. This CDR3 region has 15 residues.

This clonotype came up many times. V gene TRBV5-6 combines with J gene TRBJ2-5; TRBD2 matches 8 bases. J lost 3 bases, V lost 4 bases, and 8 bases had no gene match. The length of the CDR3 is 15 residues. Looked up from germline, CDR1 is SGHDT and CDR2 is YYEEEE. CDR3 residues: CASSAPGGGEETQYF. The CDR3, as DNA: TGTGCCAGCAGCGCACCGGGAGGGGGAGAAGAGACCCAGTACTTC.

Many counts were recorded for this clonotype. The V and J genes are TRBV12-3 or TRBV12-4 and TRBJ1-1; D ambiguous. The germline V and J ends were trimmed by 7 bases and 4 bases, with 7 bases remaining between them. The CDR3 is 11 amino acids. The CDR3: CASTMATEAFF. The DNA of the CDR3 is TGTGCCAGCACCATGGCCACTGAAGCTTTCTTT.

The chain couples TRBV5-4 to TRBJ1-2, with D tentatively TRBD1 (5 bases). Trimming took off 4 bases at V and 5 bases at J, with 15 bases between the two ends. Germline values: CDR1 SGHNT, CDR2 YYREEE (reference sequence). This CDR3 spans 14 amino acids. The CDR3 DNA sequence: TGTGCCAGCAGCCTCGGGACCTCGGGGTATGGCTACACCTTC. As protein: CASSLGTSGYGYTF.

The V gene is TRBV27, the J gene TRBJ1-2; a possible D gene is TRBD1 (5 bases). The CDR3 sequence is 15 residues long. CDR1 MNHEY and CDR2 SMNVEV come from the germline V gene (reference sequence). Trimming stripped 1 base from V and 4 bases from J, with 13 bases between. CDR3 region: CASSLFAGGTYGYTF. The CDR3 DNA reads TGTGCCAGCAGTTTATTTGCCGGGGGGACCTATGGCTACACCTTC.

This chain connects TRBV2 to TRBJ1-5; D is ambiguous. Germline V CDR1 and CDR2: SNHLY, FYNNEI. The CDR3 is made up of 16 amino acids. V was cut by 2 bases and J by 0 bases, with 11 bases left in between. The CDR3 region is CASSERRWNSNQPQHF. The CDR3 nucleotides read TGTGCCAGCAGTGAAAGGAGGTGGAATAGCAATCAGCCCCAGCATTTT. The full variable domain, in which reference TRBV2 and TRBJ1-5 provide the parts outside the CDR3, is EPEVTQTPSHQVTQMGQEVILRCVPISNHLYFYWYRQILGQKVEFLVSFYNNEISEKSEIFDDQFSVERPDGSNFTLKIRSTKLEDSAMYFCASSERRWNSNQPQHFGDGTRLSIL.

This clonotype was seen more than once but under ten times. The rearrangement uses TRBV28 and TRBJ2-1; 8 bases fit TRBD2. From germline, CDR1 is MDHEN and CDR2 SYDVKM. Trimming took 5 bases from V and 5 from J; bases not matched to a gene: 5. CDR3 size: 14 residues. The CDR3 loop is CASSLLAVDNEQFF. Here the CDR3 DNA reads TGTGCCAGCAGTCTACTAGCGGTGGACAATGAGCAGTTCTTC.

The table lists this clonotype with many counts. The V gene is TRBV10-3, the J gene TRBJ2-3; TRBD2 might be the D (5 bases). The CDR3 spans 15 residues. Trimming removed 0 bases at V and 3 bases at J, with 10 bases between. Germline V gene lookup returns CDR1 ENHRY and CDR2 SYGVKD. The DNA for the CDR3 is TGTGCCATCAGTGAGTCTTCGGGGAGTACAGATACGCAGTATTTT. It encodes CAISESSGSTDTQYF.

This clonotype has just a few counts. The V gene is TRBV5-1, the J gene TRBJ1-2; D not resolved. The V end lost 4 bases, the J end lost 6 bases, and 4 bases lay between the germline ends. Germline V gene sequence: CDR1 SGHRS, CDR2 YFSETQ. The CDR3 sequence is 10 residues long. The CDR3 DNA follows: TGCGCCAGCAGCCAAGATGGCTACACCTTC. Translating gives CASSQDGYTF.

The chain carries TRBV7-9 and TRBJ2-5; D remains unclear. The V gene's germline CDR1 is SEHNR and CDR2 FQNEAQ (reference sequence). The CDR3 extends over 15 amino acids. Trimming left V 1 base short and J 3 bases short, with 12 bases between. As DNA, the CDR3 is TGTGCCAGCAGCTTAGGTGACTCCAAAAAAGAGACCCAGTACTTC. Its translation: CASSLGDSKKETQYF. Together with reference TRBV7-9 and TRBJ2-5, the CDR3 gives the full variable domain: DTGVSQNPRHKITKRGQNVTFRCDPISEHNRLYWYRQTLGQGPEFLTYFQNEAQLEKSRLLSDRFSAERPKGSFSTLEIQRTEQGDSAMYLCASSLGDSKKETQYFGPGTRLLVL.